This T cell receptor beta chain is from a study of T-cell reconstitution after alpha-beta-depleted transplantation in children. As to this clonotype: Its antigen is currently unknown. It may be a read error: a sequence one base away is much more abundant. In this CDR3 the conserved last residue, phenylalanine or tryptophan, is missing, so a read error is likely.

The junction had 9 bases not matched to a gene; V was cut back by 2 bases and J by 2 bases. Germline CDR1 KGHDR, CDR2 SFDVKD. This CDR3 is built from 17 residues. Unique molecular identifiers were incorporated into the prepared TCRbeta library. In TCRdb, the PCR reads were re-called with MiXCR into one record per CDR3 protein. The sample shows hundreds of thousands of distinct CDR3 sequences, 10% to 15% of them seen only once. General study findings and limits: Expanded graft clones, several hundred of them, were reportedly the source of alpha-beta T cells about two months after transplant. Where some patients showed high TCRbeta diversity at day 60, it came from recipient T cells and thymic progenitors that had survived. T-cell counts and diversity at one year following transplant were attributed mainly to newly produced T cells.

This clonotype originated in a girl aged 2 to 10 with congenital amegakaryocytic thrombocytopenia, due to receive a stem cell transplant. The source material was PBMCs, sampled before TCRalphabeta/CD19-depleted stem cell transplant. The chain has TRBV24-1 and TRBJ2-3; 7 bases line up with TRBD2. This chain's CDR3 is CATSDWRETPTTDTQYI. For the CDR3, the DNA is TGTGCCACCAGTGATTGGCGGGAGACCCCCACCACAGATACGCAGTATATT.